The 4 T cell receptor beta chains listed next were all sequenced from one sample in a study of beta chain features in type 1 diabetes. Expressed TCRB transcripts got sequenced, as all isolated RNA was reverse transcribed. The assay was immunoSEQ multiplex PCR, and TCRdb's table has in-frame clones only and misses some. The sample has tens of thousands of clones, 30% to 35% seen once. Sequencing was done on a sample of stem cell memory CD4+ T cells from blood. Every receptor here comes from a woman under 30 in good health.

V gene TRBV2 combines with J gene TRBJ2-1, with TRBD2 identical over 7 bases. Germline V CDR1 and CDR2: SNHLY, FYNNEI. With V trimmed by 8 bases and J by 4 bases, 8 bases remained unmatched. This CDR3 region has 14 residues. The CDR3 coding sequence is TGTGCCAGCGGGAGGGAGGGTTCGTACAATGAGCAGTTCTTC. Amino acid sequence: CASGREGSYNEQFF.

This clone was seen only a few times. This chain uses TRBV6-1 with TRBJ1-1, with D possibly TRBD1 on 6 matching bases. CDR1 and CDR2 from the germline V gene are MNHNS and SASEGT. CDR3 length equals 14 residues. The V end lost 7 bases, the J end lost 4 bases, and 16 bases lay between the germline ends. The CDR3 sequence is CASMGGPAITEAFF. CDR3 coding DNA: TGTGCCAGCATGGGGGGGCCCGCGATCACTGAAGCTTTCTTT.

The chain employs TRBV2 and TRBJ2-2; D unresolved. CDR1 is SNHLY, CDR2 FYNNEI, per germline. Deletions cut 6 bases from V and 4 bases from J, with 12 bases between. The CDR3 loop spans 14 amino acids. CDR3 region: CASRETSSTGELFF. CDR3 in DNA: TGTGCCAGCAGAGAGACTTCTAGCACCGGGGAGCTGTTTTTT.

This clone was seen more than once but under ten times. The CDR3 protein is CASSPAVEQFF. CDR3 nucleotides: TGTGCCAGCTCACCGGCTGTTGAGCAGTTCTTC. This chain connects TRBV18 to TRBJ2-1; D remains ambiguous. CDR3 size: 11 residues. Trimming took 3 bases from V and 9 from J, leaving 6 bases between them. Germline CDR1 reads KGHSH; CDR2 reads LQKENI.